The T cell receptor beta chain under discussion was sequenced for a study of T cells in Graves' hyperthyroidism and ophthalmopathy. Study outcomes and limitations: A 13 V-J signature model discriminated ophthalmopathy versus stable hyperthyroidism.

Diagnoses rested on clinical symptoms, serum thyroxine and TRAb, thyroid ultrasound and orbital computed tomography. In germline, CDR1 is LGHNA, CDR2 YNFKEQ. V lost 2 bases to trimming and J lost 5 bases; unmatched junction nucleotides: 9. The CDR3 loop spans 16 amino acids. The sample holds a few counts of this clonotype. No antigen is known for it. From RNA transcripts, TCR beta CDR3 regions were amplified. The HTBI set primed first-round TCR CDR3 RT-PCR. TCRdb independently ran MiXCR on the multiplex PCR reads; one entry per CDR3 protein. The repertoire holds under 300,000 distinct CDR3 sequences, with roughly 13% as singletons.

Material: blood. The sequence was obtained from a young woman with Graves' hyperthyroidism that later progressed to Graves' ophthalmopathy. The V gene is TRBV4-2, the J gene TRBJ2-7, with TRBD1 identical over 10 bases. In DNA form, the CDR3 reads TGTGCCAGCAGCCAAATTCTCCGGGACAGGGGTGACGAGCAGTACTTC. Translated: CASSQILRDRGDEQYF.